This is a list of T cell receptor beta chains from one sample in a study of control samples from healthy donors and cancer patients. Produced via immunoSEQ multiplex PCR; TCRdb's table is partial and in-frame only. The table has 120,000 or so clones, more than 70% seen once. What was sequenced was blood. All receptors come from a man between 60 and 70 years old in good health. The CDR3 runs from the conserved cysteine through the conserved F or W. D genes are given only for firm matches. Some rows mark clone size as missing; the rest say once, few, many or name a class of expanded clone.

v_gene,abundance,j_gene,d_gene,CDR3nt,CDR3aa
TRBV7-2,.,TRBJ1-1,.,TGTGCCAGCAGGCCTACCGGCCCGGGACTGAACACTGAAGCTTTCTTT,CASRPTGPGLNTEAFF
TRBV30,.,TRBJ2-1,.,TGTGCCTGGAGGGAACCTAGCTCTATCTACAATGAGCAGTTCTTC,CAWREPSSIYNEQFF
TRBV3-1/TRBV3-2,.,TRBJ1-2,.,TGTGCCAGCAGGCACATAGGGACATCCGGGGGTGGCTACACCTTC,CASRHIGTSGGGYTF
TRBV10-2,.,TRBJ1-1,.,TGCGCCAGCAGTCCCGTTAAAGACAGGCTTGTCGCTTTCTTT,CASSPVKDRLVAFF
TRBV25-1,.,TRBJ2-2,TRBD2,TGTGCCAGCAGTGGACTGTTGCTAGCGGGGACGAACACCGGGGAGCTGTTTTTT,CASSGLLLAGTNTGELFF
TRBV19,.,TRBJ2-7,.,TGTGCCAGGGGTAGAAACAGGGTTCCCTACGAGCAGTACTTC,CARGRNRVPYEQYF
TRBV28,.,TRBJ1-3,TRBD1,TGTGCCAGCAGTTTATTGGGACAGTCTGGAAACACCATATATTTT,CASSLLGQSGNTIYF
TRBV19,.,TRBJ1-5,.,TGTGCCAGTAGTATAGATCAGGGCGATCCATATAGCAATCAGCCCCAGCATTTT,CASSIDQGDPYSNQPQHF
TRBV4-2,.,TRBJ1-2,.,TGTGCCAGCAGCCAAGAACGGGTCGACCAGATATATGGCTACACCTTC,CASSQERVDQIYGYTF
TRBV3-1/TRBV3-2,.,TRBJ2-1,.,TGTGCCAGCAGCCAGAATGGAATCTTTGAGCAGTTCTTC,CASSQNGIFEQFF
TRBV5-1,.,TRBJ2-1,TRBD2,TGCGCCAGCAGCTTAACCCTAGCGGGTACCTACAATGAGCAGTTCTTC,CASSLTLAGTYNEQFF
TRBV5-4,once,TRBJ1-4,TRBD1,TGTGCCAGCAGCTTAACCGGGACAGGGAGGGAAAAACTGTTTTTT,CASSLTGTGREKLFF